One TCR beta chain is described in this entry. Antigen unknown. A second 7 to 11 cycle PCR used barcoded and J-beta primers. Each CDR3 protein gets one entry after TCRdb re-called the 5' RACE reads with MiXCR. The sample lists roughly 500,000 distinct CDR3 sequences; about 26% were seen once. This sample was taken from a study of blood T cells in healthy people across ages. Study-wide results and limits: Versus aged donors, long-lived donors had higher diversity and more naive CD4+ cells. Because sorting was not performed, PBMCs prevented conclusive naive versus antigen-experienced comparison.

The CDR3 sequence is 14 residues long. The germline V gene encodes CDR1 DFQATT and CDR2 SNEGSKA (reference sequence). V dropped 1 base and J dropped 3 bases, with 11 bases sitting between them. Donors were healthy Caucasian individuals from Russia aged about 6 to 90. The sequenced sample consisted of blood. This TCR derives from a woman aged 70 to 79 in good health. The J gene is TRBJ2-3, the V gene TRBV20-1, with D perhaps matching TRBD2 (5 bases). CDR3 bases: TGCAGTGCTAGAGGGCCACTAGGGACAGATACGCAGTATTTT. Translating it yields CSARGPLGTDTQYF.